Sequencing of this T cell receptor beta chain was carried out in a study of blood T cell repertoires in COVID-19. V lost 5 bases, J lost 3 bases, and 14 bases lay in between. Germline assignment: CDR1 LGHDT and CDR2 YNNKEL (reference sequence). The CDR3 consists of 14 residues. Using immunoSEQ multiplex PCR, the repertoire was profiled, and TCRdb retains in-frame clones only, with some absent. Of about 170,000 clones listed, 70% to 90% were seen once; the top ten hold approximately 7.7%. This clone has only a few counts. The clonotype was recovered from a man aged 35 to 55 who had recovered from COVID-19. The source material was peripheral blood. The chain links TRBV3-1 (or the pseudogene TRBV3-2) to TRBJ2-7, with D possibly being TRBD2 (6 bases). The CDR3 coding sequence is TGTGCCAGCAGCTCCTATGAGGGAGGCTACGAGCAGTACTTC. The encoded protein is CASSSYEGGYEQYF.